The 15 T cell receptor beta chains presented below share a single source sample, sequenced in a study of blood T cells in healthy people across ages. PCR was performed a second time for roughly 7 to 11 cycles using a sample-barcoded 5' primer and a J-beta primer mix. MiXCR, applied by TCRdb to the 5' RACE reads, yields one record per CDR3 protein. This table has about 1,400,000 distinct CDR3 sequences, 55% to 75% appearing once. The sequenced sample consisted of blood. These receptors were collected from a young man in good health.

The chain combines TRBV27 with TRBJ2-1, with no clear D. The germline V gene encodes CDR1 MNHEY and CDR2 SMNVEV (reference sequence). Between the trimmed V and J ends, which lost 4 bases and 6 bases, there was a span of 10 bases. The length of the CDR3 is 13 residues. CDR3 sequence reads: CASSYGERNEQFF. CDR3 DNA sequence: TGTGCCAGCAGTTATGGAGAGCGCAATGAGCAGTTCTTC.

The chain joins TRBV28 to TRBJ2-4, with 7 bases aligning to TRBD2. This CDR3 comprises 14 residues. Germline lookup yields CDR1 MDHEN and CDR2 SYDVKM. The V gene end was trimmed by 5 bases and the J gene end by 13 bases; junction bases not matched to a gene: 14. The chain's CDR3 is CASSTRGDRRKQYF. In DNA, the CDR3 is TGTGCCAGCAGTACTCGGGGGGACCGAAGGAAGCAGTACTTC.

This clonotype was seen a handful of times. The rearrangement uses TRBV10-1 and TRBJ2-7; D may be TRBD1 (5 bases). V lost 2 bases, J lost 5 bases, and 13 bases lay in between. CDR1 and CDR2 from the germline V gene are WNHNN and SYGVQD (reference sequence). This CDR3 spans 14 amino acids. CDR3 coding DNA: TGCGCCAGCAGTGAGGCGATAGGGGTCAACGAGCAGTACTTC. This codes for CASSEAIGVNEQYF.

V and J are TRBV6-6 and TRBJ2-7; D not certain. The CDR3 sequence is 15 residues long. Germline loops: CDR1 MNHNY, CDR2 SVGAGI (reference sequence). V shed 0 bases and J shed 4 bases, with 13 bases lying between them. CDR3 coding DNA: TGTGCCAGCAGTTACTCGAAACTCCTTCTGTACGAGCAGTACTTC. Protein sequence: CASSYSKLLLYEQYF.

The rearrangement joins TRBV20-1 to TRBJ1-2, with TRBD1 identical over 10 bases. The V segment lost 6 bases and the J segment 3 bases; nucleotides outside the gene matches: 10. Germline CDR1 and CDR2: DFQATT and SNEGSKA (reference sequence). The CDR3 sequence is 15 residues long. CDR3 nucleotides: TGCAGTGCCGCCGGGACAGGGGACGCCTACTATGGCTACACCTTC. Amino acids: CSAAGTGDAYYGYTF.

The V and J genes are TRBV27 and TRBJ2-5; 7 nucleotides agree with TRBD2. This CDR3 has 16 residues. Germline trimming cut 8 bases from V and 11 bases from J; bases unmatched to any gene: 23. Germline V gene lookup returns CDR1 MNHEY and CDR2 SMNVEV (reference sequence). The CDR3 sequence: CASGWALAVPYNEQYF. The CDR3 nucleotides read TGTGCCAGCGGGTGGGCTCTAGCGGTTCCTTACAATGAGCAGTACTTC.

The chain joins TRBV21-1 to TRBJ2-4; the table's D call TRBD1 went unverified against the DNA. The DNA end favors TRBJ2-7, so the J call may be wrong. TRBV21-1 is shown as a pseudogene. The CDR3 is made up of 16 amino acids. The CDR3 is CASSKVADRSENEQYF. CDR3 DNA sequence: TGTGCCAGCAGCAAAGTTGCGGACAGGTCCGAGAACGAGCAGTACTTC.

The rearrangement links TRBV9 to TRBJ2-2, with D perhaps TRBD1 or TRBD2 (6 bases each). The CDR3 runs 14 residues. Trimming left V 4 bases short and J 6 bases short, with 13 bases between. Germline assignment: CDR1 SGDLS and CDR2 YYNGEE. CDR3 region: CASSPRGGSGELFF. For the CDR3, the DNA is TGTGCCAGCAGCCCCAGGGGAGGTTCCGGGGAGCTGTTTTTT.

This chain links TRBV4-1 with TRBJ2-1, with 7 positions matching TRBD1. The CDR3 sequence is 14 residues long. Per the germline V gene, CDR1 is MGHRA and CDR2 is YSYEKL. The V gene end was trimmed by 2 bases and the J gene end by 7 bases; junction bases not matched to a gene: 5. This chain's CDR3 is CASSQQGQRNEQFF. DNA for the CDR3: TGCGCCAGCAGCCAACAGGGACAGCGGAATGAGCAGTTCTTC.

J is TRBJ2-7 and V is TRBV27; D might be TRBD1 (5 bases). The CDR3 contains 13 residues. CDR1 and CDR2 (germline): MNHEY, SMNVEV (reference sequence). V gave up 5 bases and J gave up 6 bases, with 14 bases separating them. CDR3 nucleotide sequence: TGTGCCAGCAGTACAGGTTCGTATTTCGAGCAGTACTTC. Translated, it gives CASSTGSYFEQYF.

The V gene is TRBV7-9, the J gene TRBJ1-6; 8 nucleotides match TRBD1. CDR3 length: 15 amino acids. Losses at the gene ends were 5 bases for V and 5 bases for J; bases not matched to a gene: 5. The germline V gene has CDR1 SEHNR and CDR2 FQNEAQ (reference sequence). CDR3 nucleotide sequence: TGTGCCAGCAGCCCCTGGACAGGGAATAATTCACCCCTCCACTTT. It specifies CASSPWTGNNSPLHF.

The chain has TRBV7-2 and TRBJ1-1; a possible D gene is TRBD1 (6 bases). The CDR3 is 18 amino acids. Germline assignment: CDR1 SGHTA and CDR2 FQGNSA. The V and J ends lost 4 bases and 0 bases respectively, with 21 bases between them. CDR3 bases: TGTGCCAGCAGCTCCCCCGGCGGGGGGCGCGGTGTGAACACTGAAGCTTTCTTT. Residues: CASSSPGGGRGVNTEAFF.

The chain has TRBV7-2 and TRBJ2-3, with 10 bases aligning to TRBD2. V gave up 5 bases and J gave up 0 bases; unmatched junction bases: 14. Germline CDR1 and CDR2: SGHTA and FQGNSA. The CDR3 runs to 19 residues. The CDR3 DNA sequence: TGTGCCAGCAGCCCATCCCTAGCGGGGGAAGTTACTAGCACAGATACGCAGTATTTT. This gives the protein CASSPSLAGEVTSTDTQYF.

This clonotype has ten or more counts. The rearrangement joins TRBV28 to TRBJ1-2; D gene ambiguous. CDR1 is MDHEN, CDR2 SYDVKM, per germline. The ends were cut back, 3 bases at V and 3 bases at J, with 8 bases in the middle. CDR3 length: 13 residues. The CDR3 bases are TGTGCCAGCAGTTTTAACCGGGACTATGGCTACACCTTC. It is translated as CASSFNRDYGYTF.

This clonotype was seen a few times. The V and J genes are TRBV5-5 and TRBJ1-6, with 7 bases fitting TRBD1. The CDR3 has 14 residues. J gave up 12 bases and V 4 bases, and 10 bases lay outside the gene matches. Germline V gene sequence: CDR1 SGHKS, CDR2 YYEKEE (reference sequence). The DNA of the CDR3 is TGTGCCAGCAGCATCGACAGGGCCGACCTACCCCTCCACTTT. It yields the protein CASSIDRADLPLHF.